This T cell receptor (beta chain) comes out of a study of shared clonotypes between healthy human individuals. Study summary: Researchers assigned three CD4 naive, three CD4 memory, two CD8 naive and one CD8 memory plate to each donor. Study-wide results and caveats: Between a few donors, naive CD4 clonotypes were shared at a level of around 5.2%.

Concerning this clone: Its target is unknown.

In the naive CD8 group, cells lacked CD45RO and were positively selected for CCR7, so terminally differentiated effector memory CD45RA+ cells were left out. Each PCR replicate from the sorted subsets contained roughly 210 ng DNA, which is some 32,000 T cell genomes. Under the authors' procedure: For the immunoSEQ data, sequences were junction-only without quality scores, so filtering differed. Method: immunoSEQ multiplex PCR; TCRdb's copy keeps in-frame clones and lacks some. V and J calls and clone size are copied from that table; D and trimming were computed from the DNA. The sample has 660,000 or so clones, 96% seen once; the top ten hold less than 0.12%. V dropped 6 bases and J dropped 8 bases, with 10 bases sitting between them. Germline V gives CDR1 SEHNR, CDR2 FQNEAQ (reference sequence). CDR3 size: 11 residues.

J is TRBJ1-1 and V is TRBV7-9; D gene unclear. Sequencing was performed on naive CD8+ T cells sorted from blood. The sequence was collected from a woman aged 25 to 45 in good health. The CDR3 DNA is TGTGCCAGCAGTAGAGTAGGGGAAGCTTTCTTT. It encodes CASSRVGEAFF.